The entry that follows covers one TCR beta chain sequence. The entry originates in a study of molecular identifiers for immune sequencing clone quantification. Via MiXCR, TCRdb re-called the PCR reads, giving one row per CDR3 protein. Among tens of thousands of distinct CDR3 sequences listed, 15% to 20% were seen once. The CDR3 totals 15 residues. With V trimmed by 6 bases and J by 0 bases, 7 bases remained unmatched. CDR1 is DFQATT, CDR2 SNEGSKA, per germline (reference sequence). With 10%, 30% or 50% of RNA, about 20,000 to 1,100,000 naive CD8 T cells were sequenced. Naive CD8 T cell sorting was performed on the CD8+CD4-CCR7+CD45RA+ phenotype.

J is TRBJ2-1 and V is TRBV20-1, with 8 bases identical to TRBD2. The source material was naive CD8+ T cells from blood, with Jurkat cell RNA spiked in. Noted subset: FACS-sorted CD8+CD4-CCR7+CD45RA+ naive T cells. The clonotype originates from a human donor in good health. Some libraries in this study had Jurkat cell RNA spiked in. This CDR3 reads CSALNSGTSYNEQFF. Written as DNA, the CDR3 is TGCAGTGCCCTAAATAGCGGGACCTCCTACAATGAGCAGTTCTTC.